The sequence of this TCR beta chain was determined in a study of blood T cells in healthy people across ages (dated by TCRdb to about 2015). For the study in its entirety: Template switching captured roughly one uniquely barcoded TCR beta cDNA molecule per two T cells in model experiments. Four age groups were formed from the donors: young (average approximately 15 years), middle-aged (around 41), aged (62) and long-lived (more than 75). To avoid experimental bias, donors of different ages were spread randomly across the sequencing lanes. Age-related changes in TCR beta repertoire diversity were measured in the study by deep sequencing normalized with unique cDNA molecular identifiers. Using the same blood draw, the study looked at two additional independent replicas of 1 million unique cDNA reads for two donors, one aged 18 to 30 and the other aged 80 or older. The research as a whole found: Estimates of total diversity from one million sequenced T cells were regarded as lower bounds and underestimates. The percentage of naive T cells measured by flow cytometry correlated strongly with observed TCR beta diversity. Conclusive comparison of naive and antigen-experienced compartments was prevented by the profiling of bulk unsorted PBMCs. Compared with the aged group, more naive CD4+ T cells, fewer expanded clones and increased TCR diversity were shown by the long-lived group, suggesting age selection. Observed TCR beta diversity per million T cells fell roughly linearly with age, and a significant reduction was already apparent by age around 36. Because the CMV infection status of the donors was unknown, age-related changes in expanded clonotypes may potentially have been confounded.

Taken from the germline V gene, the CDR1 and CDR2 loops are MDHEN and SYDVKM. Including the terminal cysteine and phenylalanine, the CDR3 comprises 15 residues. Only the CDR3 part of the read is kept: 45 bases, read in frame from the first base. Deletion took 6 bases off V and 4 bases off J, with a span of 18 bases between the germline ends. The donors were roughly 40 Caucasian individuals from Russia, aged roughly 6 to 100 years, who were systemically healthy. Roughly 9.5 milliliters of peripheral blood were drawn from each donor into EDTA-treated Vacutainer tubes. Ficoll-Paque density-gradient centrifugation was used to isolate PBMCs, with at least 7 million per sample. Trizol reagent was used to extract total RNA from PBMCs, with at least 6 micrograms per sample. Naive CD45RAhigh/CD27high T cell percentages were measured by flow cytometry on a PBMC aliquot from every donor. With respect to this clonotype: It lacks a known antigen. No base-level quality is on record; no much larger clone is a single base apart.

Library prep was done by 5' RACE. For sequencing, an Illumina HiSeq 2500 was employed. A second roughly 7 to 11 cycle PCR used a sample-barcoded 5' primer and a J-beta primer mix. A unique molecular identifier was introduced onto each TCR beta cDNA molecule by a template-switch 5' adaptor carrying 12 random nucleotides. Each sample yielded at least 2.5 million CDR3-containing paired-end reads. First-strand cDNA synthesis was performed from all RNA using the Mint cDNA synthesis kit, with priming by a TRBC-specific oligonucleotide. After uracil-DNA glycosylase treatment, a first 18-cycle PCR used universal primers M1SS and BC2_uni_R on all cDNA. As for the authors' bioinformatics: Each sample was normalized by randomly selecting 1 million high-quality reads, each carrying a distinct molecular identifier. Instead of being binned into consensus sequences, reads with shared molecular identifiers were discarded. MiTCR, set to a Q25 quality threshold and the strictest error-elimination algorithm, was used for CDR3 identification, clonotype clustering and error correction. Lower-bound total TCR beta diversity was estimated with a nonparametric unseen species model using Euler transformation. The raw public reads went through TCRdb reprocessing: fastp at Q25, MiXCR clone calling, in-frame beta chains kept. For every CDR3 protein sequence, its rows merge into one entry that carries the most common genes and DNA. TCRdb's processing, not the authors', yielded these V and J calls. The sample table lists more than 800,000 distinct CDR3 sequences, 40% to 50% of them with a count of one. The ten largest clonotypes hold approximately 17% of the sample.

This clonotype was obtained from a woman in her sixties in good health. Material: blood. The chain joins TRBV28 to TRBJ1-1; TRBD1 is a possible D gene, resting on 6 matching bases. The CDR3 region has the sequence CASSRPTGGGTEAFF. The nucleotide sequence is given as TGTGCCAGCAGCAGGCCCACAGGAGGGGGCACTGAAGCTTTCTTT.